Sequencing of this T cell receptor beta chain was carried out in a study of identical twins. Study-wide points: A lower insertion count was a feature of abundant cord blood beta clonotypes, with no such feature in memory repertoires. Sequences that were beta out-of-frame showed weaker excess twin sharing.

Concerning this clonotype itself: Antigen unknown.

V was pared by 5 bases and J by 2 bases, with 24 bases between. In germline, CDR1 is DFQATT, CDR2 SNEGSKA (reference sequence). The CDR3 spans 17 residues. With template switching, a universal primer site was added, and the cDNA carried unique molecular identifiers. TCRdb reanalysed the 5' RACE reads using MiXCR and keeps one entry per CDR3 protein. The sample consists of some 630,000 distinct CDR3 sequences, roughly 7.1% of them appearing once. These data were also reused for a study on yellow fever vaccine responses in identical twins.

The sequence derives from a woman aged 18-30 years in good health. V is TRBV20-1 and J is TRBJ1-2, with a weak D call TRBD1 (6 bases). Sequencing was carried out using PBMCs. CDR3 DNA: TGCAGTGCTCACCGCAAGCGGGACACCAAAGAGAACTATGGCTACACCTTC. Translated: CSAHRKRDTKENYGYTF.